This TCR beta chain originates from a study of blood T cell repertoires in COVID-19. Study-level information: Nucleic acid was either cDNA or gDNA, and it came from T cells, B-cell-depleted T cells, or PBMCs.

Sequenced by immunoSEQ multiplex PCR; TCRdb stores in-frame clones only, minus some. Here the sample spans more than 300,000 clones, around 88% being singletons. The V and J ends lost 5 bases and 6 bases respectively, with 11 bases between them. Germline V gene data show CDR1 as MNHEY and CDR2 as SMNVEV (reference sequence). This CDR3 spans 12 amino acids. The clonotype was recovered from a woman aged 45-65 years with acute or convalescent COVID-19. The V and J genes are TRBV27 and TRBJ2-7; perhaps TRBD1 as D (5 bases). The sample consisted of peripheral blood. The CDR3 DNA is TGTGCCAGCAGTCTCCAGGGCTCCGAGCAGTACTTC. Amino acid sequence: CASSLQGSEQYF.